This TCR beta chain was found in a study of cytomegalovirus exposure and HLA in healthy donors. Study findings and constraints: In vitro work confirmed that a few CMV-associated chains recognize CMV antigens. Researchers catalogued roughly 170 TCR beta chains as cytomegalovirus-associated.

The germline CDR1 and CDR2 sequences are SGHRS and YFSETQ. Deletions cut 1 base from V and 2 bases from J, with 15 bases between. This CDR3 is 16 amino acids long. With respect to this clone: Its antigen is as yet unknown.

Profiled with immunoSEQ multiplex PCR; TCRdb holds only in-frame clones, not every one. Of fewer than 150,000 clones listed, 88% were seen once; the top ten hold roughly 1.4%. This chain joins TRBV5-1 and TRBJ1-2, with D possibly being TRBD1 (6 bases). This receptor was identified in a man aged 25-45 years in good health and CMV-seronegative. The sequenced material came from PBMCs. CDR3 sequence (DNA): TGCGCCAGCAGCTTGACCGGGACAAGAACCAACTATGGCTACACCTTC. Encoded protein: CASSLTGTRTNYGYTF.